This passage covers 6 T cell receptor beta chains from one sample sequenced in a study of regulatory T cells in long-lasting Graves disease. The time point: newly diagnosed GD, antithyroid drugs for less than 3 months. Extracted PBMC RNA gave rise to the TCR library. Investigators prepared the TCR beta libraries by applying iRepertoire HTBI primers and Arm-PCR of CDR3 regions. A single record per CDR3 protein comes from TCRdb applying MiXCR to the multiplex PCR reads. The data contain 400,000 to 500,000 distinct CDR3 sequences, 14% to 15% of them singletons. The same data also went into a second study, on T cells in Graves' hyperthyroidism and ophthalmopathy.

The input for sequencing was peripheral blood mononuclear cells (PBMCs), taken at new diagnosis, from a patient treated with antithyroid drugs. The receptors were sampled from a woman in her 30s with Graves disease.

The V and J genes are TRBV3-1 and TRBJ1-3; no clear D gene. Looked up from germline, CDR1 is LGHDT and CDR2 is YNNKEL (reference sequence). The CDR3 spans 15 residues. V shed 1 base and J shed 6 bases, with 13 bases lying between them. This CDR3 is CASSQGTGSKNTIYF. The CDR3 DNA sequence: TGTGCCAGCAGCCAAGGTACCGGGAGTAAAAACACCATATATTTT. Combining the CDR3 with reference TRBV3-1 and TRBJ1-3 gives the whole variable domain DTAVSQTPKYLVTQMGNDKSIKCEQNLGHDTMYWYKQDSKKFLKIMFSYNNKELIINETVPNRFSPKSPDKAHLNLHINSLELGDSAVYFCASSQGTGSKNTIYFGEGSWLTVV.

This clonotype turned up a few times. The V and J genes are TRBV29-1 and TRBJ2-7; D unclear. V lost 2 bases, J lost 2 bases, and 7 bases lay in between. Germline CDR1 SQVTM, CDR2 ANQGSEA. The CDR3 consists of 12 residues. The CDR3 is CSVEQDPYEQYF. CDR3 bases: TGCAGCGTTGAACAGGACCCCTACGAGCAGTACTTC.

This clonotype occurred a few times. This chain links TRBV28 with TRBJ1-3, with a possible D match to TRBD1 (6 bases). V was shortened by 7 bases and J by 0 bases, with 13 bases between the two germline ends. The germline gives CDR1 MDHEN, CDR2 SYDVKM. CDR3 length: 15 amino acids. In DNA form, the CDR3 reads TGTGCCAGCATAAGACAGGCAAGCTCTGGAAACACCATATATTTT. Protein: CASIRQASSGNTIYF. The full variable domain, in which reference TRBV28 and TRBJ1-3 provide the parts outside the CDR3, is DVKVTQSSRYLVKRTGEKVFLECVQDMDHENMFWYRQDPGLGLRLIYFSYDVKMKEKGDIPEGYSVSREKKERFSLILESASTNQTSMYLCASIRQASSGNTIYFGEGSWLTVV.

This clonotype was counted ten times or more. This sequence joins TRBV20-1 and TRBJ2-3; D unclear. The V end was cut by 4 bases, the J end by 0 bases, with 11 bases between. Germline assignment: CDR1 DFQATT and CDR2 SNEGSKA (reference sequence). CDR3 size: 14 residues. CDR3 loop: CSATSAASTDTQYF. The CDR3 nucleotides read TGCAGTGCTACGTCGGCCGCTAGCACAGATACGCAGTATTTT.

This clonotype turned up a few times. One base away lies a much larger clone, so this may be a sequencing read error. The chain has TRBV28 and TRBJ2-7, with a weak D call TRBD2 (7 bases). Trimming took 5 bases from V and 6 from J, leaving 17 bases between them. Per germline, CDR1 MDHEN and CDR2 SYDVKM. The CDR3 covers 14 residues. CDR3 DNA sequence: TGTGCCAGCAGTCCAGGGGACTACCGCCCCGAGCAGTACTTC. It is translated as CASSPGDYRPEQYF. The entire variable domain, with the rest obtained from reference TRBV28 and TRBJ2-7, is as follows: DVKVTQSSRYLVKRTGEKVFLECVQDMDHENMFWYRQDPGLGLRLIYFSYDVKMKEKGDIPEGYSVSREKKERFSLILESASTNQTSMYLCASSPGDYRPEQYFGPGTRLTVT.

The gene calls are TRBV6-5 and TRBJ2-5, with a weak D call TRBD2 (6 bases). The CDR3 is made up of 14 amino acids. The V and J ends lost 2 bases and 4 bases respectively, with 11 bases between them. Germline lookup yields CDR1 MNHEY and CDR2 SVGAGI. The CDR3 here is CASSYTGLRETQYF. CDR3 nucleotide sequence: TGTGCCAGCAGTTACACGGGACTCCGAGAGACCCAGTACTTC.